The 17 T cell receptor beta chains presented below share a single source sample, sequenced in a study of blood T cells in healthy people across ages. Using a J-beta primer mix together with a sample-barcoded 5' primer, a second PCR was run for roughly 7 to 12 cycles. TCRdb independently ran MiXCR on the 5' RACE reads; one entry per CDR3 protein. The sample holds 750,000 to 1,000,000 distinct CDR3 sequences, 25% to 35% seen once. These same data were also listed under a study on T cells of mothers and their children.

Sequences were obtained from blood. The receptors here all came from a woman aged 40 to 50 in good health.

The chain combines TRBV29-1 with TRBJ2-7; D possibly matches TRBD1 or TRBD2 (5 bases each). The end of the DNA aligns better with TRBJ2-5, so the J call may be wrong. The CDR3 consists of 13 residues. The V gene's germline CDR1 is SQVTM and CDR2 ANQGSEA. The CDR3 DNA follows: TGCAGCGCTGATGGGGGTACGGCGGAGACCCAGTACTTC. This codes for CSADGGTAETQYF.

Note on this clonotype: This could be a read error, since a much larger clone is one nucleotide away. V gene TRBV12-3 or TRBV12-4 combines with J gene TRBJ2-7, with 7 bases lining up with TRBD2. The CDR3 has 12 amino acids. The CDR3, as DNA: TGTGCCAGCGGTTTAGCGGGTACCGAGCAGTACTTC. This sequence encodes CASGLAGTEQYF.

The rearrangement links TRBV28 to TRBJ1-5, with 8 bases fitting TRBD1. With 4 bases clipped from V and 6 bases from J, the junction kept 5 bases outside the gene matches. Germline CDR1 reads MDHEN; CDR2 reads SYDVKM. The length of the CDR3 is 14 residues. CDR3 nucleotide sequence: TGTGCCAGCAGTTACTACAGGGGGGGTCAGCCCCAGCATTTT. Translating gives CASSYYRGGQPQHF.

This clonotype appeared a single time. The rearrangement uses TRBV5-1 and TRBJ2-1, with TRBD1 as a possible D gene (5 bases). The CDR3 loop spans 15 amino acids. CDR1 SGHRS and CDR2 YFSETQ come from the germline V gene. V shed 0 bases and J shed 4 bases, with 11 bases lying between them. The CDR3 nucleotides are TGCGCCAGCAGCTTGGAGGGGATTGGGTACAATGAGCAGTTCTTC. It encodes CASSLEGIGYNEQFF.

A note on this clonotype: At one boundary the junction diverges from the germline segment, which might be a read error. For the CDR3, the DNA is TGTGCCGGTAGTATAGATGGCGCTAATCAAGAGACCCAGTACTTC. The encoded protein is CAGSIDGANQETQYF. The chain has TRBV19 and TRBJ2-5; D unclear. There are 15 residues in the CDR3. In germline, CDR1 is LNHDA, CDR2 SQIVND (reference sequence).

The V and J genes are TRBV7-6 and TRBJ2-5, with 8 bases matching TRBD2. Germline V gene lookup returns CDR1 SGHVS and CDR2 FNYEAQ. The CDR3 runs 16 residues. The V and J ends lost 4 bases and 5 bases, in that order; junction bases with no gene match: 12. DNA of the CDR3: TGTGCCAGCAGCTCCGCGGGGGGCCATCCCGGGGAGACCCAGTACTTC. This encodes CASSSAGGHPGETQYF.

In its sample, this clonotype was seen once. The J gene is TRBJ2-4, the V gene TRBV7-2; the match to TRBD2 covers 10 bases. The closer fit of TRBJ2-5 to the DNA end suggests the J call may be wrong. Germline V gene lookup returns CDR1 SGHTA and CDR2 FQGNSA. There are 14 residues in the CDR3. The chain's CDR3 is CASSSAGGLWTQYF. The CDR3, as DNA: TGTGCCAGCAGCTCAGCGGGGGGGCTATGGACCCAGTACTTC.

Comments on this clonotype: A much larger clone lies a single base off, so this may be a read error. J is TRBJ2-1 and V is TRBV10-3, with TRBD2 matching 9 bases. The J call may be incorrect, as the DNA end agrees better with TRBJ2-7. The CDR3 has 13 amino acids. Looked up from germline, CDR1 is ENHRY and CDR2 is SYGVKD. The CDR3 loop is CAINSGGGNEQYF. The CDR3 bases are TGTGCCATCAATAGCGGGGGAGGGAATGAGCAGTACTTC.

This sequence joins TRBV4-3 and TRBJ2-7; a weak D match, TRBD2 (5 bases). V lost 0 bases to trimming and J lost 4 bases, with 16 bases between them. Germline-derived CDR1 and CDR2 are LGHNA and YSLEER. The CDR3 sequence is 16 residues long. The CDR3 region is CASSQDGRLALYEQYF. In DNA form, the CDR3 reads TGCGCCAGCAGCCAAGATGGTAGGCTAGCTCTGTACGAGCAGTACTTC.

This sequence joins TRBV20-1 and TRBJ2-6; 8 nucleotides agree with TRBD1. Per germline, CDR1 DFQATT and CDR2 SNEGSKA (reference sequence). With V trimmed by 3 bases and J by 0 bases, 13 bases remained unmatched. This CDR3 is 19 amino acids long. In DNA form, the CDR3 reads TGCAGTGCTAGGGCCCAGACAGGGGCCGCTAACTCTGGGGCCAACGTCCTGACTTTC. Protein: CSARAQTGAANSGANVLTF.

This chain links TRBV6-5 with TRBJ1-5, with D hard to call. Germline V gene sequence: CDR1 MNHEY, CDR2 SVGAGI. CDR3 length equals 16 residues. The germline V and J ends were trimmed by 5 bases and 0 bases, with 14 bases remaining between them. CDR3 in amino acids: CASSPVAGNSNQPQHF. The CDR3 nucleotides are TGTGCCAGCAGTCCTGTGGCCGGGAATAGCAATCAGCCCCAGCATTTT.

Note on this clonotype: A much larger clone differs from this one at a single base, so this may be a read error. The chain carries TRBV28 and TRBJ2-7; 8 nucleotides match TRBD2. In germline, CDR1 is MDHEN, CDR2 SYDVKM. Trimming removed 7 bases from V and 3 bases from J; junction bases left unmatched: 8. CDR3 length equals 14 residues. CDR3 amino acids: CASISPRGGYEQYF. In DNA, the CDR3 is TGTGCCAGCATTTCACCCCGGGGGGGCTACGAGCAGTACTTC.

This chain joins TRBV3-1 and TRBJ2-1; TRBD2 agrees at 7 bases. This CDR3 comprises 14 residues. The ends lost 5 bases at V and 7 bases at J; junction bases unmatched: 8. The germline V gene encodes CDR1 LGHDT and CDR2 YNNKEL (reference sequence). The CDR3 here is CASSDGLVANEQFF. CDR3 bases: TGTGCCAGCAGCGATGGACTAGTGGCTAATGAGCAGTTCTTC.

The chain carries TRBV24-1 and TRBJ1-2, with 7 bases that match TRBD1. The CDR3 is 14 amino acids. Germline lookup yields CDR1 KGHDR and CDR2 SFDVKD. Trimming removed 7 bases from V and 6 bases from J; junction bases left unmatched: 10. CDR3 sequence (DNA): TGTGCCACCAGGGACACGGAAACAGGGGATGGCTACACCTTC. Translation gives CATRDTETGDGYTF.

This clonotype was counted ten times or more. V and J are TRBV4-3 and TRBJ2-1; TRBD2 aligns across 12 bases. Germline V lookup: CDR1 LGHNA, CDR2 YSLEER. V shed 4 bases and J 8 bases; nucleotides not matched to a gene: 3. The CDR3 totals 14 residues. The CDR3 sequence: CASSPLAGGHEQFF. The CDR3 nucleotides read TGCGCCAGCAGCCCGCTAGCGGGGGGGCATGAGCAGTTCTTC.

As DNA, the CDR3 is TGTGCCAGCACCCCCGAGGGCGCGGGGGGGACTGAAGCTTTCTTT. Translating it yields CASTPEGAGGTEAFF. The V gene is TRBV6-1, the J gene TRBJ1-1; maybe TRBD1 (5 bases). The V gene's germline CDR1 is MNHNS and CDR2 SASEGT. V lost 7 bases, J lost 5 bases, and 20 bases lay in between. The CDR3 extends over 15 amino acids.

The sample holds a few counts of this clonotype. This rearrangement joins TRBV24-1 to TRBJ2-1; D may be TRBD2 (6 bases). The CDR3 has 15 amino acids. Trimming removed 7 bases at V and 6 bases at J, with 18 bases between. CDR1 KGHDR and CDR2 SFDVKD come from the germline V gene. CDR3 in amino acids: CATRAGFRGGNEQFF. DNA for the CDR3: TGTGCCACCAGGGCGGGATTCCGAGGTGGCAATGAGCAGTTCTTC.